Shown below are 16 T cell receptor beta chains from a single sample sequenced in a study of T cell responses to AZD1222 COVID-19 vaccine. Clones were sequenced by immunoSEQ multiplex PCR, and TCRdb holds only the in-frame ones, with some missing. The table records 95,000 to 100,000 clones, approximately 84% of them present only once. This specimen was peripheral blood, taken 28 days after the second AZD1222 dose. The receptors come from an adult who received the AZD1222 COVID-19 vaccine.

The chain links TRBV21-1 to TRBJ2-4; the table's TRBD2 call for D was not verified on the DNA. TRBV21-1 is noted as a pseudogene. CDR3 length: 17 amino acids. As DNA, the CDR3 is TGTGCCAGCACCACTCCGACTAGCGGGAATAACAAAAACATTCAGTACTTC. It encodes CASTTPTSGNNKNIQYF.

The table lists this clone with a few counts. The V call is TRBV28, the J call TRBJ2-4; a weak D match, TRBD2 (5 bases). The CDR3 consists of 13 residues. Germline loops: CDR1 MDHEN, CDR2 SYDVKM. V dropped 3 bases and J dropped 9 bases, with 12 bases sitting between them. The DNA of the CDR3 is TGTGCCAGCAGTTTTTCCGGGATTGGCATTCAGTACTTC. Protein sequence: CASSFSGIGIQYF.

The chain joins TRBV21-1 to TRBJ1-6. TRBV21-1 is reported as a pseudogene. This CDR3 has 16 residues. The CDR3 coding sequence is TGTGCCAGCAGACCTAGCCCAGAGGAGCAGGGTTCACCCCTCCACTTT. Translation: CASRPSPEEQGSPLHF.

The gene calls are TRBV18 and TRBJ2-7, with no clear D. Looked up from germline, CDR1 is KGHSH and CDR2 is LQKENI. CDR3 length: 14 residues. V was trimmed by 5 bases and J by 6 bases, leaving 17 bases between them. The CDR3 DNA follows: TGTGCCAGCTCAGCTCTTCAAAGGGCACCCGAGCAGTACTTC. It translates to CASSALQRAPEQYF.

This chain joins TRBV5-1 and TRBJ1-3; D unclear. The V gene lost 1 base and the J gene lost 3 bases, with 8 bases spanning the gap. The CDR3 sequence is 14 residues long. Germline V lookup: CDR1 SGHRS, CDR2 YFSETQ. CDR3 sequence: CASSLTGSGNTIYF. CDR3 DNA: TGCGCCAGCAGCTTGACGGGGAGTGGAAACACCATATATTTT.

The chain couples TRBV13 to TRBJ1-3; no clear D gene. Germline V CDR1 and CDR2: PRHDT, FYEKMQ (reference sequence). This CDR3 spans 13 amino acids. V lost 3 bases and J 7 bases, leaving 10 bases between the germline ends. Written as DNA, the CDR3 is TGTGCCAGCAGCTTTAGGAGAGCGAACACCATATATTTT. This translates into CASSFRRANTIYF.

This clone showed up just once. The chain uses TRBV6-1 and TRBJ2-7; D might be TRBD1 (6 bases). This CDR3 contains 17 residues. V was shortened by 3 bases and J by 2 bases, with 20 bases between the two germline ends. Looked up from germline, CDR1 is MNHNS and CDR2 is SASEGT. CDR3 sequence: CASSDPGTHRKPYEQYF. The CDR3 nucleotides read TGTGCCAGCAGTGACCCCGGGACACATCGAAAACCCTACGAGCAGTACTTC.

The chain has TRBV7-9 and TRBJ2-3, with TRBD2 as a possible D gene (6 bases). Trimming took 6 bases from V and 0 from J, leaving 7 bases between them. The germline CDR1 and CDR2 sequences are SEHNR and FQNEAQ (reference sequence). This CDR3 region has 13 residues. The CDR3 region has the DNA TGTGCCAGCAGGGGGGGAAGCACAGATACGCAGTATTTT. It translates to CASRGGSTDTQYF.

The chain couples TRBV19 to TRBJ1-1; no clear D. The CDR3 length is 16 residues. The germline CDR1 and CDR2 sequences are LNHDA and SQIVND (reference sequence). V was shortened by 4 bases and J by 0 bases, with 15 bases between the two germline ends. The CDR3 region is CASSSGVPGLNTEAFF. In DNA, the CDR3 is TGTGCCAGTAGTAGCGGGGTCCCAGGATTGAACACTGAAGCTTTCTTT.

The chain couples TRBV20-1 to TRBJ1-1; D is unclear. With 3 bases removed from V and 8 bases from J, the gap between germline ends came to 10 bases. This CDR3 has 11 residues. Germline CDR1 DFQATT, CDR2 SNEGSKA (reference sequence). The CDR3 DNA is TGCAGTGCTAGGTTCGACGGGGAAGCTTTCTTT. Translation gives CSARFDGEAFF.

This sequence joins TRBV10-1 and TRBJ2-3, with no clear D. The CDR3 extends over 13 amino acids. Trimming removed 3 bases from V and 2 bases from J, with 6 bases in between. Per the germline V gene, CDR1 is WNHNN and CDR2 is SYGVQD (reference sequence). The CDR3 nucleotides are TGCGCCAGCAGTGATCCGGCCACAGATACGCAGTATTTT. Protein product: CASSDPATDTQYF.

This clone was counted once. The V gene is TRBV7-6, the J gene TRBJ1-2; perhaps TRBD1 as D (6 bases). CDR1 is SGHVS and CDR2 is FNYEAQ in the germline V gene. Trimming left V 0 bases short and J 4 bases short, with 12 bases between. CDR3 length equals 15 residues. CDR3 region: CASSLATGSIYGYTF. The CDR3 nucleotides are TGTGCCAGCAGCTTAGCCACAGGGTCTATCTATGGCTACACCTTC.

The chain carries TRBV13 and TRBJ2-7, with 11 positions matching TRBD2. V gave up 6 bases and J gave up 5 bases; unmatched junction bases: 6. Germline V gene lookup returns CDR1 PRHDT and CDR2 FYEKMQ (reference sequence). The length of the CDR3 is 14 residues. The CDR3 region has the DNA TGTGCCAGCAGTCGACTAGCGGGATTACACGAGCAGTACTTC. It codes for CASSRLAGLHEQYF.

The gene calls are TRBV4-1 and TRBJ1-1, with D maybe TRBD1 (6 bases). CDR1 MGHRA and CDR2 YSYEKL come from the germline V gene. Deletions cut 1 base from V and 10 bases from J, with 16 bases between. This CDR3 region has 14 residues. For the CDR3, the DNA is TGCGCCAGCAGCCAAGGGTCCAGGGGCGAAGTAGCTTTCTTT. The encoded protein is CASSQGSRGEVAFF.

In the case of this clone: Compared with germline, one end of the junction differs, possibly owing to a read error. V is TRBV18 and J is TRBJ2-7; the match to TRBD1 covers 9 bases. This CDR3 spans 15 amino acids. Germline V gene data show CDR1 as KGHSH and CDR2 as LQKENI. This CDR3 is CASSPQGARSYEQYF. CDR3 bases: TGTGCCAGCTCCCCACAGGGGGCTAGGTCCTACGAGCAGTACTTC.

This chain joins TRBV7-8 and TRBJ2-2; 10 nucleotides agree with TRBD2. The CDR3 is 14 residues long. The V gene end was trimmed by 3 bases and the J gene end by 6 bases; junction bases not matched to a gene: 1. Looked up from germline, CDR1 is SGHVS and CDR2 is FQNEAQ. The CDR3 nucleotides read TGTGCCAGCAGCTTGGGGACTAGCGCCGGGGAGCTGTTTTTT. It yields the protein CASSLGTSAGELFF.